This TCR beta chain was identified during a study of shared clonotypes between healthy human individuals. General study findings and limits: Incomplete sequencing of sorted subsets was indicated by rarefaction despite large depth. Non-shared clonotypes were found to have lower generation probabilities than the clonotypes that were shared by all four of the sorted-subset donors.

A remark on this clone: Its antigen remains unknown.

The ends lost 3 bases at V and 5 bases at J; junction bases unmatched: 10. This CDR3 spans 16 amino acids. Looked up from germline, CDR1 is SQVTM and CDR2 is ANQGSEA. This table comes from immunoSEQ multiplex PCR, and its TCRdb copy is limited to in-frame clones, with some not included. Of over 300,000 clones listed, around nine tenths are singletons. This clonotype originated in a man aged 18 to 35 in good health. The chain recombines TRBV29-1 with TRBJ2-1; the match to TRBD2 covers 10 bases. Material for sequencing was memory CD8+ T cells sorted from blood. The subset denotes: CD45RO+ cells pooled with CCR7-negative TemRA cells. CDR3 residues: CSVETPGLASNNEQFF. Here the CDR3 DNA reads TGCAGCGTTGAGACCCCGGGACTAGCGAGCAACAATGAGCAGTTCTTC.